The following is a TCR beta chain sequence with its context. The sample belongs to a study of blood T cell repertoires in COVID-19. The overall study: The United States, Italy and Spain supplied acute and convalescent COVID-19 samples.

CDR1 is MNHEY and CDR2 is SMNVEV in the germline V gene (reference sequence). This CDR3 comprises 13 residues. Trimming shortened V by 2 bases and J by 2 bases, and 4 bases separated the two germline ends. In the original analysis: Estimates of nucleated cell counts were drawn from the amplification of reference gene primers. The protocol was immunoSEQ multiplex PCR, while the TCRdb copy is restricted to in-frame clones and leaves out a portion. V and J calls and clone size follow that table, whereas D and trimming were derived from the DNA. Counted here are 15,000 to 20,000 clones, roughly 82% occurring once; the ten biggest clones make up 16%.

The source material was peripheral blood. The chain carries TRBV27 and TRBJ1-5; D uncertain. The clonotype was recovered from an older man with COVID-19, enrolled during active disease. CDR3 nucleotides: TGTGCCAGCAGTTTAAGAGGCAATCAGCCCCAGCATTTT. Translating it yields CASSLRGNQPQHF.